The source of this T cell receptor (beta chain) is a study of T cells expressing NK-cell markers. After re-calling the 5' RACE reads, TCRdb lists one entry per CDR3 protein, DNA absent. Its listing shows 500,000 to 600,000 distinct CDR3 sequences. Study findings and constraints: NKG2C+ dominant clonotype frequencies in about 6 donors were about 1.0-8% of CD8+ T cells.

CDR1 and CDR2 from the germline V gene are SQVTM and ANQGSEA. CDR3 size: 15 residues. As to this clonotype: What it recognizes is unknown.

The gene calls are TRBV29-1 and TRBJ2-1; with no DNA, the TCRdb D assignment of TRBD1 cannot be verified. Sequenced sample: blood T cells: a sorted CD56 or NKG2C T cell subset, CD4+ or CD8+ T cells, or bulk PBMC T cells (not recorded which). The TCR was taken from a man between 18 and 29 years old in good health. CDR3 residues: CSVTRGTGGNNEQFF.